The sequence of this T cell receptor (beta chain) was determined in a study of identical twins. Whole-study findings and limits: These conclusions were based on statistical analysis (cross-sectional, not following the same donors). Carriage of fewer insertions was seen in abundant cord blood beta clonotypes, whereas memory repertoires showed none.

V dropped 11 bases and J dropped 3; count of bases not matched to a gene: 14. The CDR3 loop spans 16 amino acids. The V gene's germline CDR1 is SGHVS and CDR2 FQNEAQ. Each cDNA held unique molecular identifiers, and template switching gave it a universal primer site. MiXCR, run by TCRdb on the 5' RACE reads, gives a single entry per CDR3 protein. The repertoire consists of about 340,000 distinct CDR3 sequences, with 9% to 10% occurring once and the leading ten covering more than 8%. Worth noting for this clonotype: The antigen is unknown.

This TCR derives from a woman between 45 and 65 years old in good health. The V and J genes are TRBV7-8 and TRBJ2-5, with 11 bases aligning to TRBD2. What was sequenced was naive T cells sorted from blood. The CDR3 spells CAHRSLAGGPKETQYF. CDR3 nucleotide sequence: TGTGCCCACCGCTCCCTAGCGGGAGGACCCAAAGAGACCCAGTACTTC. Looking up the rest from reference TRBV7-8 and TRBJ2-5 gives the full variable domain: GAGVSQSPRYKVAKRGQDVALRCDPISGHVSLFWYQQALGQGPEFLTYFQNEAQLDKSGLPSDRFFAERPEGSVSTLKIQRTQQEDSAVYLCAHRSLAGGPKETQYFGPGTRLLVL.